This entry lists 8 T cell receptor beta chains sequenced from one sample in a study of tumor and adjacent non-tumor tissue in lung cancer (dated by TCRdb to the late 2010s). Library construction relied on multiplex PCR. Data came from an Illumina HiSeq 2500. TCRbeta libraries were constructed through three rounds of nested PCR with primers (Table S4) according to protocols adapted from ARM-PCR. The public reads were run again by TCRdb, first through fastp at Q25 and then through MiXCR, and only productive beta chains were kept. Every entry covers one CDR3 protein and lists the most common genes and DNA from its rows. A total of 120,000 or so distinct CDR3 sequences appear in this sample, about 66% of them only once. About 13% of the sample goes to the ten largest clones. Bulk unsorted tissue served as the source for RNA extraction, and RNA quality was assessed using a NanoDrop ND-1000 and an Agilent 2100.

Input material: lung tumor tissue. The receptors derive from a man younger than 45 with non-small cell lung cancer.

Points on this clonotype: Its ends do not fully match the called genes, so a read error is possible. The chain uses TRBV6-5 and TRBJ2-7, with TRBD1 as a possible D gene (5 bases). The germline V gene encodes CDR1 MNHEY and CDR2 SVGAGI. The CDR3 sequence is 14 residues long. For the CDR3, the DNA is TGTGCCAGCAGTAAGACAGCTAAATACAACAAGCAATACTTC. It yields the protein CASSKTAKYNKQYF.

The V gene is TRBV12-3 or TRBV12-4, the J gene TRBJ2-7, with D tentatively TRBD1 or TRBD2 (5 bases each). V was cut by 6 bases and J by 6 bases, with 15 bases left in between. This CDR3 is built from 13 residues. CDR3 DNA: TGTGCCAGCAGCAGGGACGCCGCGGGCGAGCAGTACTTC. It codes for CASSRDAAGEQYF.

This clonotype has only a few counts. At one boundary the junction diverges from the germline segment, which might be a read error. The CDR3 sequence: CNAKLAGGQETQYF. The CDR3 DNA reads TGCAATGCTAAACTAGCGGGGGGCCAAGAGACCCAGTACTTC. The chain joins TRBV20-1 to TRBJ2-5, with 12 bases identical to TRBD2. The CDR3 extends over 14 amino acids. Germline V CDR1 and CDR2: DFQATT, SNEGSKA (reference sequence).

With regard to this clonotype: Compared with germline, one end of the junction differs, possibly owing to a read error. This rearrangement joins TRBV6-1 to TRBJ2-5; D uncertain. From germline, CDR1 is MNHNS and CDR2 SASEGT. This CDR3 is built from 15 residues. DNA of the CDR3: TGTCCCAGCAGTGACTCCTCACTCTCCCTAGAGACCCAGTACTTC. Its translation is CPSSDSSLSLETQYF.

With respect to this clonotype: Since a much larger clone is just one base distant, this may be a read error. In DNA form, the CDR3 reads TGTGCCAGCAGTGACCTGACAGACTCGGGCACAGATACGCAGTATTTT. Translation: CASSDLTDSGTDTQYF. The gene calls are TRBV12-3 or TRBV12-4 and TRBJ2-3; a weak D match, TRBD1 (5 bases). V was trimmed by 5 bases and J by 1 base, leaving 16 bases between them. CDR3 length: 16 residues.

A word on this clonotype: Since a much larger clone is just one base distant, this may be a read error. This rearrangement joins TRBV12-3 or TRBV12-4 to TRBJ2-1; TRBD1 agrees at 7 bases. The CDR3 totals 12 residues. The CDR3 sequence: CASSPRDRERFF. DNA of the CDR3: TGTGCCAGCAGTCCACGGGACAGAGAGCGGTTCTTC.

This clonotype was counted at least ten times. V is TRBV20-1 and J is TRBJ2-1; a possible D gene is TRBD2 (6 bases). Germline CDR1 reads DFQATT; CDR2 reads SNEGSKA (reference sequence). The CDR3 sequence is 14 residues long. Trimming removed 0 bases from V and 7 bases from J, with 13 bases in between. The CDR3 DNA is TGCAGTGCTAGAGATTGGGGGGAAACTAATGAGCAGTTCTTC. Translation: CSARDWGETNEQFF.

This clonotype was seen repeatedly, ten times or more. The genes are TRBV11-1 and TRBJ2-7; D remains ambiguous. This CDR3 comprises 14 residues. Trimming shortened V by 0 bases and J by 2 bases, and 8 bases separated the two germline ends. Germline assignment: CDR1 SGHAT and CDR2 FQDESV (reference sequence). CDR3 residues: CASSLAAYPYEQYF. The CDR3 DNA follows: TGTGCCAGCAGCTTAGCTGCTTATCCCTACGAGCAGTACTTC.